These 8 T cell receptor beta chains originate from one sample sequenced in a study of T cell responses to AZD1222 COVID-19 vaccine. Sequencing was performed with immunoSEQ multiplex PCR; in TCRdb, only in-frame clones are kept and a portion is missing. The sample contains more than 100,000 clones, roughly nine tenths of which appear only once. The specimen was peripheral blood, collected on day 0 of AZD1222 vaccination. Receptor source: an adult in good health.

The CDR3 protein is CSVERRGRNTEAFF. CDR3 DNA: TGCAGCGTTGAAAGGAGGGGGCGGAACACTGAAGCTTTCTTT. The rearrangement joins TRBV29-1 to TRBJ1-1; 7 bases are shared with TRBD1. CDR3 length: 14 amino acids. The germline V gene has CDR1 SQVTM and CDR2 ANQGSEA. With 2 bases clipped from V and 1 base from J, the junction kept 4 bases outside the gene matches. The entire variable domain, with the rest obtained from reference TRBV29-1 and TRBJ1-1, is as follows: SAVISQKPSRDICQRGTSLTIQCQVDSQVTMMFWYRQQPGQSLTLIATANQGSEATYESGFVIDKFPISRPNLTFSTLTVSNMSPEDSSIYLCSVERRGRNTEAFFGQGTRLTVV.

Worth noting for this clone: Additional DNA sequences in this sample encode the identical CDR3. The chain couples TRBV5-4 to TRBJ2-1; TRBD1 matches at 11 bases. The ends lost 3 bases at V and 3 bases at J; junction bases unmatched: 2. This CDR3 region has 15 residues. The germline CDR1 and CDR2 sequences are SGHNT and YYREEE (reference sequence). The CDR3 DNA is TGTGCCAGCAGCTCCGGGACAGGGGGCTACAATGAGCAGTTCTTC. Residues: CASSSGTGGYNEQFF.

V gene TRBV5-1 combines with J gene TRBJ2-3; D may be TRBD1 (6 bases). Germline V gene data show CDR1 as SGHRS and CDR2 as YFSETQ. CDR3 length equals 12 residues. V dropped 0 bases and J dropped 10 bases, with 9 bases sitting between them. In nucleotides, the CDR3 is TGCGCCAGCAGCTTGGTAGGGGGAGCGCAGTATTTT. This codes for CASSLVGGAQYF.

This clone was counted only a few times. The chain recombines TRBV29-1 with TRBJ2-7; D possibly corresponds to TRBD2 (6 bases). CDR3 length: 13 amino acids. Deletions cut 6 bases from V and 2 bases from J, with 14 bases between. Per the germline V gene, CDR1 is SQVTM and CDR2 is ANQGSEA. DNA of the CDR3: TGCAGCGTCTCTAAGACTAGTACCTACGAGCAGTACTTC. It codes for CSVSKTSTYEQYF.

J is TRBJ1-5 and V is TRBV24-1; 9 nucleotides agree with TRBD1. The trim removed 5 bases at V and 7 bases at J, leaving 2 bases unmatched. CDR3 length: 13 residues. Germline loops: CDR1 KGHDR, CDR2 SFDVKD. CDR3 sequence (DNA): TGTGCCACCAGTGGAGGACAGGGGCAGCCCCAGCATTTT. Its protein is CATSGGQGQPQHF.

V and J are TRBV9 and TRBJ2-7, with TRBD1 matching 11 bases. Per germline, CDR1 SGDLS and CDR2 YYNGEE. The CDR3 contains 15 residues. V lost 4 bases and J lost 6; bases outside the gene matches: 9. The CDR3 DNA follows: TGTGCCAGCAGCCCCCCGGGACAGGGGGTAGGCGAGCAGTACTTC. Translating gives CASSPPGQGVGEQYF.

With regard to this clone: The same CDR3 is also encoded by other DNA sequences in this sample. The chain is built from TRBV5-1 and TRBJ1-2; D uncertain. This CDR3 comprises 14 residues. Germline V lookup: CDR1 SGHRS, CDR2 YFSETQ. The V and J ends lost 4 bases and 2 bases respectively, with 12 bases between them. The CDR3 nucleotides are TGCGCCAGCAGCCCCGAGGGAGGGAACTATGGCTACACCTTC. It encodes CASSPEGGNYGYTF.

CDR3 DNA: TGTGCCCATCGGTCCGGGAGGGTCTCCTACGAGCAGTACTTC. Translation: CAHRSGRVSYEQYF. The rearrangement joins TRBV30 to TRBJ2-7; 8 nucleotides agree with TRBD2. Losses at the gene ends were 8 bases for V and 0 bases for J; bases not matched to a gene: 9. Germline CDR1 is GTSNPN and CDR2 is SVGIG (reference sequence). The CDR3 spans 14 residues.